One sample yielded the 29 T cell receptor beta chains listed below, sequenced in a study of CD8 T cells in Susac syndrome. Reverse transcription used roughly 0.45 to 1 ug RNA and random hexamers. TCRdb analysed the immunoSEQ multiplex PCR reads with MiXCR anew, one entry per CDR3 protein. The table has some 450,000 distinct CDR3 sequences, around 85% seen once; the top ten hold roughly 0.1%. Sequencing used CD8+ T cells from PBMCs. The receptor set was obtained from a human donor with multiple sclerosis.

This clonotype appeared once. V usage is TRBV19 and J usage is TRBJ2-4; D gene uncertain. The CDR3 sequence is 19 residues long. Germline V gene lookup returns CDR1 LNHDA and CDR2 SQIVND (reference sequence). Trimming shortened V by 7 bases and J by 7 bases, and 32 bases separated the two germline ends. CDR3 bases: TGTGCCAGTACCGCTCAGAAGCCCTATACTTCGGCCCTTCAGAACATTCAGTACTTC. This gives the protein CASTAQKPYTSALQNIQYF.

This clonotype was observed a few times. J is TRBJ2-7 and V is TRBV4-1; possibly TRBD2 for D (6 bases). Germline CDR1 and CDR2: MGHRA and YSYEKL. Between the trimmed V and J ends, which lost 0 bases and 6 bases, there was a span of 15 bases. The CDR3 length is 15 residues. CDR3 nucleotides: TGCGCCAGCAGCCAAGAAGACCGGGGGAGGTCCGAGCAGTACTTC. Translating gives CASSQEDRGRSEQYF.

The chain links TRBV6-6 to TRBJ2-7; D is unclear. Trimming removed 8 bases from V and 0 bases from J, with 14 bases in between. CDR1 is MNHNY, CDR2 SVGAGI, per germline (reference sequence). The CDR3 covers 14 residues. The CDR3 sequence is CASVKVQSSYEQYF. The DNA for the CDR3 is TGTGCCAGCGTCAAGGTGCAGAGCTCCTACGAGCAGTACTTC.

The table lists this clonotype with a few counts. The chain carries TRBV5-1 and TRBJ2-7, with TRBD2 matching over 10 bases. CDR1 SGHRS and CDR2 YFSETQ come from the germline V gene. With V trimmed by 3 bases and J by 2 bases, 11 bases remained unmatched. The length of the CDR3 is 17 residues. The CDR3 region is CASSSPPTSGLPYEQYF. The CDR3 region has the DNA TGCGCCAGCAGCTCTCCACCGACTAGCGGGCTGCCCTACGAGCAGTACTTC.

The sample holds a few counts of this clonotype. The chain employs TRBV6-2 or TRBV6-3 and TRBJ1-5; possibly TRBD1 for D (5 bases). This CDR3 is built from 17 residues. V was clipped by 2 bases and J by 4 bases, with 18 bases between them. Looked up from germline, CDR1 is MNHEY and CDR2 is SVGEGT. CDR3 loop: CASSYEDTGRLNQPQHF. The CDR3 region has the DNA TGTGCCAGCAGTTACGAGGATACAGGACGGCTAAATCAGCCCCAGCATTTT.

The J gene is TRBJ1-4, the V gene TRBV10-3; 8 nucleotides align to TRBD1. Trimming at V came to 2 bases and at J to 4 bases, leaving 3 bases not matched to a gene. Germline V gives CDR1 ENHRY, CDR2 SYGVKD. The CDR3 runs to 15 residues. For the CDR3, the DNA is TGTGCCATCAGTGAGACGGGACAGGATAATGAAAAACTGTTTTTT. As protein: CAISETGQDNEKLFF.

This CDR3 is CASSQDFIYEQYF. The DNA for the CDR3 is TGTGCCAGCAGCCAAGATTTTATCTACGAGCAGTACTTC. The rearrangement links TRBV14 to TRBJ2-7, with D uncertain. CDR1 and CDR2 (germline): SGHDN, FVKESK. The ends were cut back, 0 bases at V and 3 bases at J, with 6 bases in the middle. The CDR3 loop spans 13 amino acids.

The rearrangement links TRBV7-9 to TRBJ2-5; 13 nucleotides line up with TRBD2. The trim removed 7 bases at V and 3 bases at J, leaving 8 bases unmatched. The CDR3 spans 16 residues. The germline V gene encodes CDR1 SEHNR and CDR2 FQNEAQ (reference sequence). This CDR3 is CASISGTSGIEETQYF. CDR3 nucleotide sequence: TGTGCCAGCATTTCCGGGACTAGCGGGATAGAAGAGACCCAGTACTTC.

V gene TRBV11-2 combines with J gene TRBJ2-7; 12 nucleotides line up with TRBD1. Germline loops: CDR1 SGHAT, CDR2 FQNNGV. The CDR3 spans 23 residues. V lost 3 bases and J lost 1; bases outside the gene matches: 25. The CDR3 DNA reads TGTGCCAGCAGCTTTTGGTGGGACAGGGGGCGAGGGACCCCCAAAGGGGTGTCCTACGAGCAGTACTTC. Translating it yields CASSFWWDRGRGTPKGVSYEQYF.

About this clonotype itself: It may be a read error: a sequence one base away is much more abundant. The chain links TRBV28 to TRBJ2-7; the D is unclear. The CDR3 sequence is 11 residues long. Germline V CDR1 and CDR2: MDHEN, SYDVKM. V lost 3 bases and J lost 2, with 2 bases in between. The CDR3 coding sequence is TGTGCCAGCAGTTTCCCCTACGAGCAGTACTTC. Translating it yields CASSFPYEQYF.

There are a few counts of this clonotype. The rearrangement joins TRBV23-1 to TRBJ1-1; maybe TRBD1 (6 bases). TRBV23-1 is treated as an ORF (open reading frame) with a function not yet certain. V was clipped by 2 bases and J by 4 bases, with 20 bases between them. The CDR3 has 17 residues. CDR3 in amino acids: CASSQDNYRVRSTEAFF. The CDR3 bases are TGCGCCAGCAGTCAAGACAACTACAGGGTCCGGAGCACTGAAGCTTTCTTT.

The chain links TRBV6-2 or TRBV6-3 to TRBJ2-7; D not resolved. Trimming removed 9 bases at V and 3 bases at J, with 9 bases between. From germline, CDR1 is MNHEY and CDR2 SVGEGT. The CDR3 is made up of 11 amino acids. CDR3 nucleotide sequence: TGTGCCAGTACCGGGTTCTACGAGCAGTACTTC. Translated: CASTGFYEQYF.

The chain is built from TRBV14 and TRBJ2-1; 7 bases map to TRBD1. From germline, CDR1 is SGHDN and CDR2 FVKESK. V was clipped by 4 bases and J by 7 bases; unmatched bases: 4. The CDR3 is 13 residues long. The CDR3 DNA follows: TGTGCCAGCAGCCTACAGGGGTTTAATGAGCAGTTCTTC. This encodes CASSLQGFNEQFF.

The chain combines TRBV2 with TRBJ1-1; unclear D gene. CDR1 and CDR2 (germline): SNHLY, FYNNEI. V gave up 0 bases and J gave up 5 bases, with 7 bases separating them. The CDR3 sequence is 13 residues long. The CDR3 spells CASSEAPGTEAFF. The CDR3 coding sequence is TGTGCCAGCAGTGAAGCACCGGGAACTGAAGCTTTCTTT.

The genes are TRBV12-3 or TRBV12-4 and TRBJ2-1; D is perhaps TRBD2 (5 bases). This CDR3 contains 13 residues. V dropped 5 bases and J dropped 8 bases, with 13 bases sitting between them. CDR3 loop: CASSKDWSYEQFF. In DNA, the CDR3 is TGTGCCAGCAGTAAGGACTGGTCCTATGAGCAGTTCTTC.

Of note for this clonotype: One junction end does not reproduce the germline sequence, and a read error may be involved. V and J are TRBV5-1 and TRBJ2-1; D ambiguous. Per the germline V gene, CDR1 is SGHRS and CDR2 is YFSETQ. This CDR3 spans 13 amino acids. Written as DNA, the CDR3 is TGTGCCAGCAGTTTCGGAGCCTACAATGAGCAGTTCTTC. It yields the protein CASSFGAYNEQFF.

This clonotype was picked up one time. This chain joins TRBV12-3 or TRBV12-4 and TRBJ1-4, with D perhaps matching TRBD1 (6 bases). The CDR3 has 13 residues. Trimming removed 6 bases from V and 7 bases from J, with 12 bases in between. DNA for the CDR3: TGTGCCAGCAGACCCACAGGGATTGAAAAACTGTTTTTT. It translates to CASRPTGIEKLFF.

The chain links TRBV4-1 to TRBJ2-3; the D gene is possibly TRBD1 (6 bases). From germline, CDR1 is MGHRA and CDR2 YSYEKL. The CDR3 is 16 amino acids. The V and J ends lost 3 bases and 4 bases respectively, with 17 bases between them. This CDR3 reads CASSQTGAVVPDTQYF. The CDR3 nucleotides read TGCGCCAGCAGCCAGACAGGCGCGGTAGTCCCAGATACGCAGTATTTT.

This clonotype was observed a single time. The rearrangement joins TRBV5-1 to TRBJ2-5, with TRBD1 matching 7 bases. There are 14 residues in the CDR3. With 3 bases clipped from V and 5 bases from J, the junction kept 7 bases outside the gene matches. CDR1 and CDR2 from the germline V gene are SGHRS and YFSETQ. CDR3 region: CASSYRQGGETQYF. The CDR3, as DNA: TGCGCCAGCAGCTACAGACAGGGCGGGGAGACCCAGTACTTC.

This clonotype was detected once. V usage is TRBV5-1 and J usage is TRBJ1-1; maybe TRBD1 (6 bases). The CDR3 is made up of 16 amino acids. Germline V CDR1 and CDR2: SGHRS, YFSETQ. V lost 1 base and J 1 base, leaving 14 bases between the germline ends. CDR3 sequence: CASSLWGAATNTEAFF. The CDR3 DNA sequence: TGCGCCAGCAGCTTGTGGGGGGCCGCAACGAACACTGAAGCTTTCTTT.

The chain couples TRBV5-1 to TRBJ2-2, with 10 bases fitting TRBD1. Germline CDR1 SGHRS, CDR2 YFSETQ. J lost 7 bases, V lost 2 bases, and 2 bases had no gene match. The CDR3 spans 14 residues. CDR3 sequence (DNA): TGCGCCAGCAGCTTAGGGACAGGGGACGGGGAGCTGTTTTTT. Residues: CASSLGTGDGELFF.

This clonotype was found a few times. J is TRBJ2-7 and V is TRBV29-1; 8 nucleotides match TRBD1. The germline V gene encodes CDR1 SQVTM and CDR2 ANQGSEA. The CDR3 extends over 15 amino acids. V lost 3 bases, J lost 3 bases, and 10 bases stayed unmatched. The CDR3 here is CSVDYTGGQDYEQYF. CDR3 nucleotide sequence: TGCAGCGTTGATTATACAGGGGGGCAGGACTACGAGCAGTACTTC.

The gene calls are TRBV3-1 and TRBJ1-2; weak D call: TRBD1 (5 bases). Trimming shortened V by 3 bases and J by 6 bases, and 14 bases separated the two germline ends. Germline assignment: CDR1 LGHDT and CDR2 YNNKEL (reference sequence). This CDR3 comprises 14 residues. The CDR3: CASSQGLYPDGYTF. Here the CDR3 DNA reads TGTGCCAGCAGCCAGGGGCTTTACCCCGATGGCTACACCTTC.

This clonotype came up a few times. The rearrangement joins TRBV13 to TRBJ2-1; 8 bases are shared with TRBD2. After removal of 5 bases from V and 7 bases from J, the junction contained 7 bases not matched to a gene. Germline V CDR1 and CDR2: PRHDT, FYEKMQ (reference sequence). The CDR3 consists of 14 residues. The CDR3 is CASSRTSGGNEQFF. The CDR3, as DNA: TGTGCCAGCAGCCGTACTAGCGGAGGGAATGAGCAGTTCTTC.

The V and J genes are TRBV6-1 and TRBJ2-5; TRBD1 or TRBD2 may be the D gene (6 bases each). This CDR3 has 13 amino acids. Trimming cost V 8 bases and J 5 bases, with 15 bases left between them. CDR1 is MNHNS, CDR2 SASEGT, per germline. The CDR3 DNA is TGTGCCAGCTCAGGCGGGACATTGGAGACCCAGTACTTC. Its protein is CASSGGTLETQYF.

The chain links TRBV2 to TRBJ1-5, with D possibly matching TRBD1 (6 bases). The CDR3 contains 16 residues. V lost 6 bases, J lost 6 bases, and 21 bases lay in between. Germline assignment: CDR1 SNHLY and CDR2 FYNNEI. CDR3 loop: CASRGGLGRTTQPQHF. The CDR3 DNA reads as TGTGCCAGCAGAGGGGGACTGGGCAGGACAACTCAGCCCCAGCATTTT.

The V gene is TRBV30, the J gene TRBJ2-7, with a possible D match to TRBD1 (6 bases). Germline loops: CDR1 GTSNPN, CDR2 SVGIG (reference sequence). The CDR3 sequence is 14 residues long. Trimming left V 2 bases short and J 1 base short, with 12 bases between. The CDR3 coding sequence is TGTGCCTGGAGTCTTCCGGGACATTCCTACGAGCAGTACTTC. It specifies CAWSLPGHSYEQYF.

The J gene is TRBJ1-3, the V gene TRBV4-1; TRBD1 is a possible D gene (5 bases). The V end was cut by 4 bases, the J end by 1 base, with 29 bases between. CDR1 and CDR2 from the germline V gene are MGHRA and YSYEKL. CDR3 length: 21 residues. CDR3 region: CASSRARDHRATLLSGNTIYF. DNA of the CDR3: TGCGCCAGCAGCCGAGCCAGGGACCACCGGGCCACCCTTCTGTCTGGAAACACCATATATTTT.

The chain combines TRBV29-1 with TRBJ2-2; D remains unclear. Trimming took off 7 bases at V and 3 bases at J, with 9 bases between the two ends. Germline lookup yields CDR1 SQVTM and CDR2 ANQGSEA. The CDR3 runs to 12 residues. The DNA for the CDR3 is TGCAGCGCTAATACAGACACCGGGGAGCTGTTTTTT. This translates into CSANTDTGELFF.